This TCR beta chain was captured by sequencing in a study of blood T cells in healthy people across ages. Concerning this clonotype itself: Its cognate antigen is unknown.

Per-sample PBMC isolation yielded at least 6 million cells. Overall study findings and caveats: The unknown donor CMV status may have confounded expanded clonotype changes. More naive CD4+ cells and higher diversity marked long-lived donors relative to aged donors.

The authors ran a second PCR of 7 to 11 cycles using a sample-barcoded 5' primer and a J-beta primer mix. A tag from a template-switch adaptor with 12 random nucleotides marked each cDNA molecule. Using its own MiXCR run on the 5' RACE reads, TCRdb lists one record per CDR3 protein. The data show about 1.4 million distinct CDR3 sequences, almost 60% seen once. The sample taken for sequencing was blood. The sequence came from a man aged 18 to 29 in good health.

The CDR3 sequence: CASSVSGRTKFF. For the CDR3, the DNA is TGTGCCAGCAGTGTTAGCGGGAGGACGAAGTTCTTC. This chain connects TRBV2 to TRBJ2-1; 10 nucleotides agree with TRBD2. Germline lookup yields CDR1 SNHLY and CDR2 FYNNEI. The length of the CDR3 is 12 residues. The V segment lost 4 bases and the J segment 14 bases; nucleotides outside the gene matches: 5.